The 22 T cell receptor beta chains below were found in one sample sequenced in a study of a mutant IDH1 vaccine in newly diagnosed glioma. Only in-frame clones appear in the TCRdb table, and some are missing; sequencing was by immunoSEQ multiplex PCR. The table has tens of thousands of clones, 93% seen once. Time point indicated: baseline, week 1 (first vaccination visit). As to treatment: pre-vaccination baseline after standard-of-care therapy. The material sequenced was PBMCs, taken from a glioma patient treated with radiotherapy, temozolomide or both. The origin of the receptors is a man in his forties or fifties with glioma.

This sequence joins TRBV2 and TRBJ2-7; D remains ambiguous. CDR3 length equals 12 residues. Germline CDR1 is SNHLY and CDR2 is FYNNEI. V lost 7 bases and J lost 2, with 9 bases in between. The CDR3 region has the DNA TGTGCCAGCATTTCTCTCACCTACGAGCAGTACTTC. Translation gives CASISLTYEQYF.

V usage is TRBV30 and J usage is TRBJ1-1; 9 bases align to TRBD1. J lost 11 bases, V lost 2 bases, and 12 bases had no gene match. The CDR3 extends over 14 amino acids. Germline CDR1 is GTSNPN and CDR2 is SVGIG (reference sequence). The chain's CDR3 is CAWSPSGQGLRAFF. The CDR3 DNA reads TGTGCCTGGAGTCCATCGGGACAGGGTCTTCGGGCTTTCTTT. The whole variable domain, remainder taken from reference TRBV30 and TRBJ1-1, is SQTIHQWPATLVQPVGSPLSLECTVEGTSNPNLYWYRQAAGRGLQLLFYSVGIGQISSEVPQNLSASRPQDRQFILSSKKLLLSDSGFYLCAWSPSGQGLRAFFGQGTRLTVV.

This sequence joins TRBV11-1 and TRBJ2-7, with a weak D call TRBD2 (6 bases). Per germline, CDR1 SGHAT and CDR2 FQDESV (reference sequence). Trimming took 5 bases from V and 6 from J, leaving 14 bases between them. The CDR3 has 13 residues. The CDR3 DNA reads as TGTGCCAGCAGCCCCCAGACGGGGGTCGAGCAGTACTTC. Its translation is CASSPQTGVEQYF. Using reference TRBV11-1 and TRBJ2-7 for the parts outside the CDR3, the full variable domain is EAEVAQSPRYKITEKSQAVAFWCDPISGHATLYWYRQILGQGPELLVQFQDESVVDDSQLPKDRFSAERLKGVDSTLKIQPAELGDSAMYLCASSPQTGVEQYFGPGTRLTVT.

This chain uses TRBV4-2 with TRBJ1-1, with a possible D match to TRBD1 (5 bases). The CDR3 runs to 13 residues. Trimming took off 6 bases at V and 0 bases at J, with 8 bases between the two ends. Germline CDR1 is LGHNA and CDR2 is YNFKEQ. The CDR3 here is CASSPGLNTEAFF. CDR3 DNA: TGTGCCAGCAGTCCAGGGCTGAACACTGAAGCTTTCTTT.

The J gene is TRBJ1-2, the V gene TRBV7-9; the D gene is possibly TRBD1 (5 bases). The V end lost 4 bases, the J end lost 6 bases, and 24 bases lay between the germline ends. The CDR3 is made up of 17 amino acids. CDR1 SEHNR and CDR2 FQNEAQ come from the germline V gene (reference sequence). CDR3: CASSSYETRYRGDGYTF. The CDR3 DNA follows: TGTGCCAGCAGCTCCTACGAGACACGTTACCGAGGGGATGGCTACACCTTC.

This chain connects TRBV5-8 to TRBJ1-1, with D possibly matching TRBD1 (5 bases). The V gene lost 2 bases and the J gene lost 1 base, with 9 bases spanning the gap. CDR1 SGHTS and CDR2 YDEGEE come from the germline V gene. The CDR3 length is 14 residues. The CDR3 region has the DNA TGTGCCAGCAGCTTAGGACACCCGAACACTGAAGCTTTCTTT. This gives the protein CASSLGHPNTEAFF. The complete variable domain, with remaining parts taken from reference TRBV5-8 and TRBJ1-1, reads EAGVTQSPTHLIKTRGQQATLRCSPISGHTSVYWYQQALGLGLQFLLWYDEGEERNRGNFPPRFSGRQFPNYSSELNVNALELEDSALYLCASSLGHPNTEAFFGQGTRLTVV.

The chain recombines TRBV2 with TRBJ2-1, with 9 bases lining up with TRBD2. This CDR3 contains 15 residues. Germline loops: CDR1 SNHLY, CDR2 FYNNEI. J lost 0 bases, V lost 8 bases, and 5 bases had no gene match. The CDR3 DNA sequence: TGTGCCAGCGGACGTAGCGGGGGCTCCTACAATGAGCAGTTCTTC. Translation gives CASGRSGGSYNEQFF.

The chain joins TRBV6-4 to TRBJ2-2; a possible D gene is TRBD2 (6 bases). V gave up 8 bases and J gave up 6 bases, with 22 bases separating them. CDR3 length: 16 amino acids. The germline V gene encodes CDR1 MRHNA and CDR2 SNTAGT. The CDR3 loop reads CASSENPGVSAGELFF. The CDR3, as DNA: TGTGCCAGCTCGGAGAATCCGGGGGTTAGTGCCGGGGAGCTGTTTTTT.

The CDR3 protein is CASSLKSSRYTGELFF. As DNA, the CDR3 is TGTGCCAGCAGCTTAAAGTCTAGCAGATACACCGGGGAGCTGTTTTTT. The chain links TRBV7-2 to TRBJ2-2; tentative D call: TRBD2 (5 bases). CDR1 and CDR2 from the germline V gene are SGHTA and FQGNSA. CDR3 size: 16 residues. The V end lost 2 bases, the J end lost 3 bases, and 13 bases lay between the germline ends.

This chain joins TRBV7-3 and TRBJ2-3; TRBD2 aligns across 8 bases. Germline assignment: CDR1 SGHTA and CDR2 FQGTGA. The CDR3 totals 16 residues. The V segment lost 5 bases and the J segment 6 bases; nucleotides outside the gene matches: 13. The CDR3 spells CASSLSGAGAGDTQYF. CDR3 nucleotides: TGTGCCAGCAGCCTCAGCGGAGCGGGGGCTGGGGATACGCAGTATTTT.

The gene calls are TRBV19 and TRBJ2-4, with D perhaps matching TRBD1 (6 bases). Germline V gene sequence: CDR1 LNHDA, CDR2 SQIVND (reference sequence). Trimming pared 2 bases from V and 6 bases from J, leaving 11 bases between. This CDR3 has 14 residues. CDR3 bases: TGTGCCAGTAGTATATCTGGACAGATAAACATTCAGTACTTC. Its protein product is CASSISGQINIQYF. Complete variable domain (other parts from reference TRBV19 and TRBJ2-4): DGGITQSPKYLFRKEGQNVTLSCEQNLNHDAMYWYRQDPGQGLRLIYYSQIVNDFQKGDIAEGYSVSREKKESFPLTVTSAQKNPTAFYLCASSISGQINIQYFGAGTRLSVL.

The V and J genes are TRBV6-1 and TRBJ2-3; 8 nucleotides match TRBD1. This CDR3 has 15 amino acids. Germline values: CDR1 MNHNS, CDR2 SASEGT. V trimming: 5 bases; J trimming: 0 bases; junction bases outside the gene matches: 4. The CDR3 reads CASSRTGPSTDTQYF. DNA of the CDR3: TGTGCCAGCAGTCGGACAGGGCCGAGCACAGATACGCAGTATTTT.

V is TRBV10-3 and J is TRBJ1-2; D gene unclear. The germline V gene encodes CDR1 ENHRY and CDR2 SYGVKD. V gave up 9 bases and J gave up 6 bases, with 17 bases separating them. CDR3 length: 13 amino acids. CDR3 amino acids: CAIWGENYDGYTF. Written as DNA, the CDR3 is TGTGCCATTTGGGGAGAAAACTACGATGGCTACACCTTC.

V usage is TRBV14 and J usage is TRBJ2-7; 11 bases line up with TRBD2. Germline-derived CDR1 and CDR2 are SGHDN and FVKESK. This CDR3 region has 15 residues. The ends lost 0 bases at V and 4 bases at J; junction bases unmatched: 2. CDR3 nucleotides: TGTGCCAGCAGCCAAGAAAGACTAGCGGGATACGAGCAGTACTTC. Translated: CASSQERLAGYEQYF.

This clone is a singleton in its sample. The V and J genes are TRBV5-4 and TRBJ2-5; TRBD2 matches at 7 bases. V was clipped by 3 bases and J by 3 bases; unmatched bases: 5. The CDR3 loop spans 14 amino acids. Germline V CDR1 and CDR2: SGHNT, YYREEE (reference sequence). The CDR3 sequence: CASSWGGGKETQYF. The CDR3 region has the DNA TGTGCCAGCAGCTGGGGCGGGGGTAAAGAGACCCAGTACTTC. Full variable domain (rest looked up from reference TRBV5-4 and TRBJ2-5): ETGVTQSPTHLIKTRGQQVTLRCSSQSGHNTVSWYQQALGQGPQFIFQYYREEENGRGNFPPRFSGLQFPNYSSELNVNALELDDSALYLCASSWGGGKETQYFGPGTRLLVL.

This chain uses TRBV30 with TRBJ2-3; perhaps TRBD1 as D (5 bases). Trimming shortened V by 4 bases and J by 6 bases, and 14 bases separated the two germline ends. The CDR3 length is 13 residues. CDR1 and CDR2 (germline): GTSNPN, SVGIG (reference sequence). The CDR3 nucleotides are TGTGCCTGGACCCGACAGAGTGCTGATACGCAGTATTTT. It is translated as CAWTRQSADTQYF.

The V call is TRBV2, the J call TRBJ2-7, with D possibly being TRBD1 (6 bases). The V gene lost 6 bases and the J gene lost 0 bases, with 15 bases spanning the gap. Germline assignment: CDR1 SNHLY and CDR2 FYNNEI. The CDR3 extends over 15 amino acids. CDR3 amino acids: CASRPGTISSYEQYF. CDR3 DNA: TGTGCCAGCAGGCCTGGGACAATTAGCTCCTACGAGCAGTACTTC.

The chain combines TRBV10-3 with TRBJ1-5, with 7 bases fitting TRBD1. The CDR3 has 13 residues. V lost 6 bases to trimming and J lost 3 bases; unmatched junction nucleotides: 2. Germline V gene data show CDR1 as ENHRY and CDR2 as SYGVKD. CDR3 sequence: CAIRDRVNQPQHF. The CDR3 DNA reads TGTGCCATCAGAGACAGGGTCAATCAGCCCCAGCATTTT.

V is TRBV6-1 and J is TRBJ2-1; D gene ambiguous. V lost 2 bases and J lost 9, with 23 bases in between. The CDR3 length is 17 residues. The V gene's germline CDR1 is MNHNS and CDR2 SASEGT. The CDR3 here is CASSELFAPSPLGEQFF. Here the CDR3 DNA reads TGTGCCAGCAGTGAACTTTTCGCACCCTCTCCCCTAGGTGAGCAGTTCTTC.

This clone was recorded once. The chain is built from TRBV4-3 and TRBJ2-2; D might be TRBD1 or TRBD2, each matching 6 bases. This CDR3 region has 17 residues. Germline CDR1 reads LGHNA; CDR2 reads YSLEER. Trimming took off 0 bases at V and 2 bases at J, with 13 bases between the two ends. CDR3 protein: CASSQDGGGDNTGELFF. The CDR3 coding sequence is TGCGCCAGCAGCCAAGATGGGGGCGGGGATAACACCGGGGAGCTGTTTTTT.

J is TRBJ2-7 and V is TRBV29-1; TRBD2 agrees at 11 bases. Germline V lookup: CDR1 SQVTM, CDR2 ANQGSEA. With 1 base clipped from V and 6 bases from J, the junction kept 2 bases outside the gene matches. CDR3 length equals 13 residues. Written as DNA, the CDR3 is TGCAGCGTTGAAGGCGGGACTAGCGGCGAGCAGTACTTC. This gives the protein CSVEGGTSGEQYF.

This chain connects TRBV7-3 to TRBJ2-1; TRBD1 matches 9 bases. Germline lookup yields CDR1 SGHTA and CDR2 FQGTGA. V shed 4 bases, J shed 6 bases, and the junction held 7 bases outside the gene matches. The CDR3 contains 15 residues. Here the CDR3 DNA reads TGTGCCAGCAGCTCGACAGGGGGAAAGGGCAATGAGCAGTTCTTC. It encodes CASSSTGGKGNEQFF.